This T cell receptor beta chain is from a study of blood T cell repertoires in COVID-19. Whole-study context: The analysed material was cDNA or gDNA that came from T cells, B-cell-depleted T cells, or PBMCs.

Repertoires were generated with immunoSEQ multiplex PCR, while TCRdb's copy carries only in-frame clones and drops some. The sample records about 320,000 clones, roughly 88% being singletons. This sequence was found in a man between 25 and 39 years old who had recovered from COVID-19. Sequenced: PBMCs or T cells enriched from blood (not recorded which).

CDR3: CASSLSGQGPDTQYF. Here the CDR3 DNA reads TGTGCCAGCAGCCTCTCCGGACAGGGACCCGATACGCAGTATTTT. The rearrangement uses TRBV3-1 (or the pseudogene TRBV3-2) and TRBJ2-3, with 8 bases aligning to TRBD1. J was trimmed by 6 bases and V by 4 bases; bases with no gene match: 9. Looked up from germline, CDR1 is LGHDT and CDR2 is YNNKEL (reference sequence). This CDR3 contains 15 residues.